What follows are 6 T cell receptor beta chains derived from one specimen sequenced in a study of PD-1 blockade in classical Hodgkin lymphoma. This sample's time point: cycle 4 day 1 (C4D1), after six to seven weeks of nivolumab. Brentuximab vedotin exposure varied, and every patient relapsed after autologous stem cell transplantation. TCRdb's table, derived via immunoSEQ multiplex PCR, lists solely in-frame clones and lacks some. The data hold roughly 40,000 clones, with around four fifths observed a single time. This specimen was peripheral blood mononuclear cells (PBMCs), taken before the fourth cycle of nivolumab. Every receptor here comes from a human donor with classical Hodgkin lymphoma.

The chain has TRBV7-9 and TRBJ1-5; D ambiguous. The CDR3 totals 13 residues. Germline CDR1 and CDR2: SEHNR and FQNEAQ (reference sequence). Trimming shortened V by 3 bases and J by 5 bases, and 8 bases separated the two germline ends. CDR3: CASSFGRDQPQHF. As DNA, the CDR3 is TGTGCCAGCAGCTTCGGTAGAGATCAGCCCCAGCATTTT.

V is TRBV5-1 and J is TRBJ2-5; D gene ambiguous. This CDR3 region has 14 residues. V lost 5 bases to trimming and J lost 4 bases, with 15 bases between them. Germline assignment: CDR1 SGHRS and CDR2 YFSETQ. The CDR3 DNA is TGCGCCAGCAGGTACGATGGACGGACAGAGACCCAGTACTTC. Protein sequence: CASRYDGRTETQYF.

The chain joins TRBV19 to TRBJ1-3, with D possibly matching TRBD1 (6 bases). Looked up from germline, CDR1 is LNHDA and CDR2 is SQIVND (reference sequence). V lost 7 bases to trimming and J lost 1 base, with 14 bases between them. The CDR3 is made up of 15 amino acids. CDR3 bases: TGTGCCAGTAATCCTGGGACACGATCTGGAAACACCATATATTTT. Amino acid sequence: CASNPGTRSGNTIYF.

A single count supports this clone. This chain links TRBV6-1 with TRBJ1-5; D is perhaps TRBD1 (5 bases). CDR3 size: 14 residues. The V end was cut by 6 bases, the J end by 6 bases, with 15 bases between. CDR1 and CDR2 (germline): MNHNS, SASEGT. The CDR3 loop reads CASRPAVGTQPQHF. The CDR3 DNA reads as TGTGCCAGCAGGCCCGCTGTGGGGACTCAGCCCCAGCATTTT.

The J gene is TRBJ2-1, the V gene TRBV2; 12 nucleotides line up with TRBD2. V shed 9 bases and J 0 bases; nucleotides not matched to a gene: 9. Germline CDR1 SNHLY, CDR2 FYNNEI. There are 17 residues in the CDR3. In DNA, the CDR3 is TGTGCCAGGACACTAGCGGGGGGCCTGAGCTCCTACAATGAGCAGTTCTTC. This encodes CARTLAGGLSSYNEQFF. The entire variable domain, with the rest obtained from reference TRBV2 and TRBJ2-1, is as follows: EPEVTQTPSHQVTQMGQEVILRCVPISNHLYFYWYRQILGQKVEFLVSFYNNEISEKSEIFDDQFSVERPDGSNFTLKIRSTKLEDSAMYFCARTLAGGLSSYNEQFFGPGTRLTVL.

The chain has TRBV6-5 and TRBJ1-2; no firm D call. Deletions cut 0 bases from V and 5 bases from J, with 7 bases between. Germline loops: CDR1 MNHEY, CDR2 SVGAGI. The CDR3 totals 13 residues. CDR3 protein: CASSYSMGYGYTF. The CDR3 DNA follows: TGTGCCAGCAGTTACTCGATGGGGTATGGCTACACCTTC.